These 6 T cell receptor beta chains came from one sample sequenced in a study of blood T cell repertoires in COVID-19. TCRdb's copy holds only in-frame clones and misses some; the assay was immunoSEQ multiplex PCR. The sample consists of approximately 70,000 clones, about 88% of them appearing once. The sequencing input was peripheral blood. The source is a human donor in a cohort sampled during active COVID-19.

The sample holds a few counts of this clone. V usage is TRBV6-5 and J usage is TRBJ2-7, with 9 bases lining up with TRBD2. Germline CDR1 is MNHEY and CDR2 is SVGAGI. Trimming removed 2 bases from V and 1 base from J; junction bases left unmatched: 3. This CDR3 comprises 15 residues. The CDR3 reads CASSYRLAGSYEQYF. The CDR3 DNA reads TGTGCCAGCAGTTACCGCCTAGCGGGATCCTACGAGCAGTACTTC.

The genes are TRBV11-3 and TRBJ2-2; the D gene is possibly TRBD2 (5 bases). The germline V gene encodes CDR1 SGHNT and CDR2 YENEEA. The germline V and J ends were trimmed by 2 bases and 8 bases, with 6 bases remaining between them. This CDR3 contains 12 residues. DNA for the CDR3: TGTGCCAGCAGCTTAACGGGAGGGGAGCTGTTTTTT. Translating it yields CASSLTGGELFF.

V is TRBV5-4 and J is TRBJ2-5, with 8 bases matching TRBD1. V was clipped by 1 base and J by 5 bases; unmatched bases: 7. Germline assignment: CDR1 SGHNT and CDR2 YYREEE (reference sequence). CDR3 length: 15 residues. Here the CDR3 reads CASSLIGQGLETQYF. The CDR3 nucleotides read TGTGCCAGCAGCTTGATCGGACAGGGATTGGAGACCCAGTACTTC.

This clone was observed a few times. V is TRBV19 and J is TRBJ1-2; possible D gene TRBD1, 5 bases. The germline V and J ends were trimmed by 1 base and 3 bases, with 9 bases remaining between them. This CDR3 contains 14 residues. From germline, CDR1 is LNHDA and CDR2 SQIVND (reference sequence). The CDR3 spells CASSIAGPDYGYTF. CDR3 sequence (DNA): TGTGCCAGTAGTATAGCAGGGCCAGACTATGGCTACACCTTC.

This chain connects TRBV28 to TRBJ2-1, with D possibly being TRBD2 (5 bases). The V and J ends lost 5 bases and 5 bases respectively, with 16 bases between them. The CDR3 length is 15 residues. CDR1 and CDR2 (germline): MDHEN, SYDVKM. CDR3 bases: TGTGCCAGCAGTCCAACAGCGGTAGTGAACAATGAGCAGTTCTTC. It is translated as CASSPTAVVNNEQFF. The entire variable domain, with the rest obtained from reference TRBV28 and TRBJ2-1, is as follows: DVKVTQSSRYLVKRTGEKVFLECVQDMDHENMFWYRQDPGLGLRLIYFSYDVKMKEKGDIPEGYSVSREKKERFSLILESASTNQTSMYLCASSPTAVVNNEQFFGPGTRLTVL.

J is TRBJ2-2 and V is TRBV20-1; D is uncertain. CDR3 size: 16 residues. Germline assignment: CDR1 DFQATT and CDR2 SNEGSKA (reference sequence). Trimming left V 3 bases short and J 0 bases short, with 14 bases between. The CDR3 DNA sequence: TGCAGTGCTAGTGACCCCAAGCGCGCGAACACCGGGGAGCTGTTTTTT. It yields the protein CSASDPKRANTGELFF.